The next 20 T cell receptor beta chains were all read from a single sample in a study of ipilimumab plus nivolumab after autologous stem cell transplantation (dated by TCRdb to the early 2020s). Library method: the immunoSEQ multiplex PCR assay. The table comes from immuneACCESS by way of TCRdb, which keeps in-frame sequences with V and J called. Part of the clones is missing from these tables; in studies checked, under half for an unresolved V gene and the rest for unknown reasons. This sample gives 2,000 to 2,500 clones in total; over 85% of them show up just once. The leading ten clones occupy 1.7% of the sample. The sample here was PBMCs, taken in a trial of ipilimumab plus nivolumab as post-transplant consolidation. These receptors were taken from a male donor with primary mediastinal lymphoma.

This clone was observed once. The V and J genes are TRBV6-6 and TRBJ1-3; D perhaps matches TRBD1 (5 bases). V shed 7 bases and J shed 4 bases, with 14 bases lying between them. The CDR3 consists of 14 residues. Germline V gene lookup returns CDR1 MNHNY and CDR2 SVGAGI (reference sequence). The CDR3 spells CASTPAGSGNTIYF. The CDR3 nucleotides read TGTGCCAGCACCCCGGCAGGGAGCGGAAACACCATATATTTT.

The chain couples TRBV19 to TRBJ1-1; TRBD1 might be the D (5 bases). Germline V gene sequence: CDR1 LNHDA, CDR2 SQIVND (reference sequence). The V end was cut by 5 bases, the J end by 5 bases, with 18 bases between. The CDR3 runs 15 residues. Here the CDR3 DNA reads TGTGCCAGTAGTGAGCTGGGGGGGTCGGGGACTGAAGCTTTCTTT. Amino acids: CASSELGGSGTEAFF. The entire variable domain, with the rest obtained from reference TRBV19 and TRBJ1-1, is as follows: DGGITQSPKYLFRKEGQNVTLSCEQNLNHDAMYWYRQDPGQGLRLIYYSQIVNDFQKGDIAEGYSVSREKKESFPLTVTSAQKNPTAFYLCASSELGGSGTEAFFGQGTRLTVV.

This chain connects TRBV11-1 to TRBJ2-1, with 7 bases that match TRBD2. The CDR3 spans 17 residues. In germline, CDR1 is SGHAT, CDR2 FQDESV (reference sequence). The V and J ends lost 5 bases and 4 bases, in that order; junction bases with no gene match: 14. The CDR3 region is CASSPARGASGYNEQFF. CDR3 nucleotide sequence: TGTGCCAGCAGCCCCGCCCGAGGGGCTAGCGGTTACAATGAGCAGTTCTTC. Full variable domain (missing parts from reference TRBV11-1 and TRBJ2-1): EAEVAQSPRYKITEKSQAVAFWCDPISGHATLYWYRQILGQGPELLVQFQDESVVDDSQLPKDRFSAERLKGVDSTLKIQPAELGDSAMYLCASSPARGASGYNEQFFGPGTRLTVL.

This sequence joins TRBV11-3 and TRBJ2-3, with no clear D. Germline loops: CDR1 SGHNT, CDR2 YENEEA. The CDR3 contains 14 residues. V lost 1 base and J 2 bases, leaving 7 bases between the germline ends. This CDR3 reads CASSLGSITDTQYF. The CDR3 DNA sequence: TGTGCCAGCAGCTTAGGAAGCATCACAGATACGCAGTATTTT.

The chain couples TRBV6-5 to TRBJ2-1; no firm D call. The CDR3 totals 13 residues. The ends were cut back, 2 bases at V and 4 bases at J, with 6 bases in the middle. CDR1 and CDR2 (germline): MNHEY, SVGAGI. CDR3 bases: TGTGCCAGCAGTTACAGAGGTTACAATGAGCAGTTCTTC. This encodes CASSYRGYNEQFF.

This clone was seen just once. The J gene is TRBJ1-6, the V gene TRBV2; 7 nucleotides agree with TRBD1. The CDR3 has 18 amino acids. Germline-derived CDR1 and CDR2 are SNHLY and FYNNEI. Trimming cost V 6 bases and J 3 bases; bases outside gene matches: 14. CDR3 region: CASSGTVMFGVYNSPLHF. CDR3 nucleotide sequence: TGTGCCAGCAGCGGGACAGTCATGTTTGGGGTCTATAATTCACCCCTCCACTTT. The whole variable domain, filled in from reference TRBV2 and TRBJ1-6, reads EPEVTQTPSHQVTQMGQEVILRCVPISNHLYFYWYRQILGQKVEFLVSFYNNEISEKSEIFDDQFSVERPDGSNFTLKIRSTKLEDSAMYFCASSGTVMFGVYNSPLHFGNGTRLTVT.

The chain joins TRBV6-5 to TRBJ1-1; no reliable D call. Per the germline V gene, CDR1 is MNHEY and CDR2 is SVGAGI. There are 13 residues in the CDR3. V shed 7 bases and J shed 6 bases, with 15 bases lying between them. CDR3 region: CASNPGRMSEAFF. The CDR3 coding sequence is TGTGCCAGCAATCCAGGACGGATGTCTGAAGCTTTCTTT.

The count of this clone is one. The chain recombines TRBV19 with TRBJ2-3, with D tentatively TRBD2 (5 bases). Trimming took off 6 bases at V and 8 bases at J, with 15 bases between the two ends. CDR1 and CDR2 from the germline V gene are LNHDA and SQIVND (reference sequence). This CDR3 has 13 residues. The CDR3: CASSLTLGVTQYF. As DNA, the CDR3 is TGTGCCAGTAGCTTGACTCTGGGAGTTACGCAGTATTTT. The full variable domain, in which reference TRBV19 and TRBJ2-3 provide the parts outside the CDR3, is DGGITQSPKYLFRKEGQNVTLSCEQNLNHDAMYWYRQDPGQGLRLIYYSQIVNDFQKGDIAEGYSVSREKKESFPLTVTSAQKNPTAFYLCASSLTLGVTQYFGPGTRLTVL.

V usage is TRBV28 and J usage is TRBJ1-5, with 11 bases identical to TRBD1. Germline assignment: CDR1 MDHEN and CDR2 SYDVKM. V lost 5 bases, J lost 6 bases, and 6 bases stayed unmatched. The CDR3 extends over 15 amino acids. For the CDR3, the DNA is TGTGCCAGCAGTCCCGGGACAGGGGGTCTTCAGCCCCAGCATTTT. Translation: CASSPGTGGLQPQHF.

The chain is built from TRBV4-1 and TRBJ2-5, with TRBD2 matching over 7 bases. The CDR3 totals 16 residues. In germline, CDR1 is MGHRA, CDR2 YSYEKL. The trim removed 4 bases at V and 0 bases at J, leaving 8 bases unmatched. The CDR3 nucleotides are TGCGCCAGCAGCCCCATGGGACTAACGTACCAAGAGACCCAGTACTTC. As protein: CASSPMGLTYQETQYF.

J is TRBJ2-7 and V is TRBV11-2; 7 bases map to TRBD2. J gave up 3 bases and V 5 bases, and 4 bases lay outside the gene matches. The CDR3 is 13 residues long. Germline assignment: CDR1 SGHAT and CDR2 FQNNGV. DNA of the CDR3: TGTGCCAGCAGCCCCGGGGACTACTACGAGCAGTACTTC. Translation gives CASSPGDYYEQYF.

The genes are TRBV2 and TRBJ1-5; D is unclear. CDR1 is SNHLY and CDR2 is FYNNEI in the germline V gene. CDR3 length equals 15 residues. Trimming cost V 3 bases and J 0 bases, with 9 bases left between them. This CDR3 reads CASSEAVYSNQPQHF. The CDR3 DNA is TGTGCCAGCAGTGAGGCAGTTTATAGCAATCAGCCCCAGCATTTT.

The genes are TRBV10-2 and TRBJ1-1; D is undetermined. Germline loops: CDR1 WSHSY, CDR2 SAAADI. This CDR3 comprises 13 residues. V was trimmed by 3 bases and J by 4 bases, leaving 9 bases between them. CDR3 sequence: CASSDGQFTEAFF. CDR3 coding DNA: TGCGCCAGCAGTGATGGGCAGTTCACTGAAGCTTTCTTT.

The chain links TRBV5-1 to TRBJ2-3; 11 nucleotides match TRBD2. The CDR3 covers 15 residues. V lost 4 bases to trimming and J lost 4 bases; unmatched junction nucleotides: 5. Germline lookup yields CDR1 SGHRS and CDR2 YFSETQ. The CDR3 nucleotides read TGCGCCAGCAGCGTAGCGGGGGGGCCAGCAGATACGCAGTATTTT. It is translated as CASSVAGGPADTQYF. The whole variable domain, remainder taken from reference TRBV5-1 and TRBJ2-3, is KAGVTQTPRYLIKTRGQQVTLSCSPISGHRSVSWYQQTPGQGLQFLFEYFSETQRNKGNFPGRFSGRQFSNSRSEMNVSTLELGDSALYLCASSVAGGPADTQYFGPGTRLTVL.

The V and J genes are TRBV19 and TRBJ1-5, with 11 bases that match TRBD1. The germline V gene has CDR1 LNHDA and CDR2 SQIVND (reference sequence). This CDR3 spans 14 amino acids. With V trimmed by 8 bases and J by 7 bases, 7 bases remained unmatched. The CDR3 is CASSGQGAGQPQHF. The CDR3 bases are TGTGCCAGTTCTGGACAGGGGGCAGGCCAGCCCCAGCATTTT.

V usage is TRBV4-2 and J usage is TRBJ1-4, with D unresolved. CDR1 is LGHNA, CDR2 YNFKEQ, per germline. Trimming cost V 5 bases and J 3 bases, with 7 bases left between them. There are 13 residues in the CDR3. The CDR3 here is CASSVYSNEKLFF. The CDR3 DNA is TGTGCCAGCAGCGTGTATTCTAATGAAAAACTGTTTTTT.

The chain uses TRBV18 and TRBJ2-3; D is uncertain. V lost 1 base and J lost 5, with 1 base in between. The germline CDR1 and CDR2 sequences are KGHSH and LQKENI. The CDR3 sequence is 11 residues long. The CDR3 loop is CASSPQDTQYF. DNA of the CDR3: TGTGCCAGCTCACCACAAGATACGCAGTATTTT.

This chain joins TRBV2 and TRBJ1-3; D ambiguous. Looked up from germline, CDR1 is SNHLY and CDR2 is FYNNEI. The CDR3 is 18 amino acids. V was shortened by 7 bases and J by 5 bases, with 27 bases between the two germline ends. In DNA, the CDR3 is TGTGCCAGCACTTACCGGGTAGGTCGAGGCATATTTCGAAACACCATATATTTT. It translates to CASTYRVGRGIFRNTIYF.

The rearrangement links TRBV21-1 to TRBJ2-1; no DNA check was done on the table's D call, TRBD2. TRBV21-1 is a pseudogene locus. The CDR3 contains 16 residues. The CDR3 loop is CASSAGTPEGYNEQFF. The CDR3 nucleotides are TGTGCCAGCAGCGCGGGGACCCCCGAGGGATACAATGAGCAGTTCTTC.

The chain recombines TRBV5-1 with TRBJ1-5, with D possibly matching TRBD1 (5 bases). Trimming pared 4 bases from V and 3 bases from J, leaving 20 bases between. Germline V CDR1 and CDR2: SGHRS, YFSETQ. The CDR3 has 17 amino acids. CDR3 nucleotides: TGCGCCAGCAGCCCGTCACCCGGTGACAGTTACAATCAGCCCCAGCATTTT. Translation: CASSPSPGDSYNQPQHF. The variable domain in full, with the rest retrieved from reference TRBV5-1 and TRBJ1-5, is KAGVTQTPRYLIKTRGQQVTLSCSPISGHRSVSWYQQTPGQGLQFLFEYFSETQRNKGNFPGRFSGRQFSNSRSEMNVSTLELGDSALYLCASSPSPGDSYNQPQHFGDGTRLSIL.